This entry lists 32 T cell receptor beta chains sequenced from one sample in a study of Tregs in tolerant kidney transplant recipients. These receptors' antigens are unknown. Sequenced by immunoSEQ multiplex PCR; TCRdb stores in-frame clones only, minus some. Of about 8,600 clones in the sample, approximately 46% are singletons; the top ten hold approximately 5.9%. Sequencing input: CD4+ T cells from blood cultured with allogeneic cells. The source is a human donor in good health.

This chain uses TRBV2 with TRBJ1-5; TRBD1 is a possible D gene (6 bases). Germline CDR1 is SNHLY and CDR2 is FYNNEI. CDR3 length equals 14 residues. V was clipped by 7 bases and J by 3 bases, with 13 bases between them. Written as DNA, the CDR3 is TGTGCCAGCAACACATACAGGGCCAATCAGCCCCAGCATTTT. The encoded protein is CASNTYRANQPQHF.

CDR3 protein: CASSISGGHNVEQFF. CDR3 nucleotides: TGTGCCAGTAGTATTTCCGGGGGGCATAATGTAGAGCAGTTCTTC. This chain joins TRBV19 and TRBJ2-1; maybe TRBD2 (7 bases). Trimming took 3 bases from V and 10 from J, leaving 19 bases between them. The V gene's germline CDR1 is LNHDA and CDR2 SQIVND (reference sequence). This CDR3 is built from 15 residues.

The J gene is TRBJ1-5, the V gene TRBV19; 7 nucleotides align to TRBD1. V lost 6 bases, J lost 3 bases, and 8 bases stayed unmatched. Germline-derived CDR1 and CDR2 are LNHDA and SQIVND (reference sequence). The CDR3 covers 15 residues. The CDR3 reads CASRRDSKFNQPQHF. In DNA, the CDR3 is TGTGCCAGTAGACGGGACAGCAAATTCAATCAGCCCCAGCATTTT.

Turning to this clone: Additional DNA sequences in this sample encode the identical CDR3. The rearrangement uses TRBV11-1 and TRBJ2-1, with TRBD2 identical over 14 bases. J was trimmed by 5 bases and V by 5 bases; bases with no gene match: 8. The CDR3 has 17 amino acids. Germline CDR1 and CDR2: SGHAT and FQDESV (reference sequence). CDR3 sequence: CASSTGLAGGGNNEQFF. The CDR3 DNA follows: TGTGCCAGCAGCACAGGACTAGCGGGAGGAGGTAACAATGAGCAGTTCTTC.

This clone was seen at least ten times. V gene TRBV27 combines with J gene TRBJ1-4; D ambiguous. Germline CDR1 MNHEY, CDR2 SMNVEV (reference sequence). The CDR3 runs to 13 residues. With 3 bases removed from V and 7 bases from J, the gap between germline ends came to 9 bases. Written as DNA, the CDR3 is TGTGCCAGCAGTTTTTCCTTGGGTGAAAAACTGTTTTTT. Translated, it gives CASSFSLGEKLFF. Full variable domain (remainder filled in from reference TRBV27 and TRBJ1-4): EAQVTQNPRYLITVTGKKLTVTCSQNMNHEYMSWYRQDPGLGLRQIYYSMNVEVTDKGDVPEGYKVSRKEKRNFPLILESPSPNQTSLYFCASSFSLGEKLFFGSGTQLSVL.

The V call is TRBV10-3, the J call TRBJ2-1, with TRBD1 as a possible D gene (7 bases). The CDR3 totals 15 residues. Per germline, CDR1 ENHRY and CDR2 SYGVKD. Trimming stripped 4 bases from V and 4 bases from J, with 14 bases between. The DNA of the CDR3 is TGTGCCATCAGTGCATCCCAGGGGGGTTACAATGAGCAGTTCTTC. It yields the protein CAISASQGGYNEQFF.

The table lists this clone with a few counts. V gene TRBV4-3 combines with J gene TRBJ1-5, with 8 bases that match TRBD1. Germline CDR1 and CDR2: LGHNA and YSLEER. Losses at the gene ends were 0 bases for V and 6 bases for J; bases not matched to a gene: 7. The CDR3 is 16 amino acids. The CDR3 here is CASSQDAGGGFQPQHF. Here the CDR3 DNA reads TGCGCCAGCAGCCAAGATGCAGGGGGCGGGTTTCAGCCCCAGCATTTT.

CDR3 sequence reads: CASSVDIGPYEQYF. In DNA, the CDR3 is TGTGCCAGCAGCGTAGACATAGGGCCCTACGAGCAGTACTTC. V usage is TRBV9 and J usage is TRBJ2-7; D unresolved. This CDR3 is 14 amino acids long. Germline values: CDR1 SGDLS, CDR2 YYNGEE. V lost 0 bases, J lost 2 bases, and 9 bases lay in between.

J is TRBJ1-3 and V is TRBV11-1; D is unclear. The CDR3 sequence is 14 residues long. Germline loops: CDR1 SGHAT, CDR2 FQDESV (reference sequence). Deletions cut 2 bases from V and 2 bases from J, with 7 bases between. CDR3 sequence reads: CASSLSKAGNTIYF. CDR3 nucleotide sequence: TGTGCCAGCAGCTTATCCAAGGCTGGAAACACCATATATTTT. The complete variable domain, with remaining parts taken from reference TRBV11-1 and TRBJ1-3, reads EAEVAQSPRYKITEKSQAVAFWCDPISGHATLYWYRQILGQGPELLVQFQDESVVDDSQLPKDRFSAERLKGVDSTLKIQPAELGDSAMYLCASSLSKAGNTIYFGEGSWLTVV.

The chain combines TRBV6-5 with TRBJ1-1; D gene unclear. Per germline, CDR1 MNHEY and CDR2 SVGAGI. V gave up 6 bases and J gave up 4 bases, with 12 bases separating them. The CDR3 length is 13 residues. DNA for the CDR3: TGTGCCAGCAGGGACGGCTCAATCACTGAAGCTTTCTTT. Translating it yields CASRDGSITEAFF.

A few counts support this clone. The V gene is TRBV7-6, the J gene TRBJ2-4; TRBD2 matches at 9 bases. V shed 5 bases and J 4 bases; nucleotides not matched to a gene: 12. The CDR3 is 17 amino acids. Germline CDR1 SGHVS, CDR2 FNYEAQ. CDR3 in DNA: TGTGCCAGCAGCCCCGTGGTAGCGGGGGCGACAAAAAACATTCAGTACTTC. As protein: CASSPVVAGATKNIQYF.

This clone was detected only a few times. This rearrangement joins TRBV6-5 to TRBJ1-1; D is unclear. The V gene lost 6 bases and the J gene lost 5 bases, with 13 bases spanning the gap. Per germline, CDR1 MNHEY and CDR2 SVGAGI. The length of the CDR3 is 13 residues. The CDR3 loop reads CASRTPSGTEAFF. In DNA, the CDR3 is TGTGCCAGCAGGACACCGTCGGGTACTGAAGCTTTCTTT.

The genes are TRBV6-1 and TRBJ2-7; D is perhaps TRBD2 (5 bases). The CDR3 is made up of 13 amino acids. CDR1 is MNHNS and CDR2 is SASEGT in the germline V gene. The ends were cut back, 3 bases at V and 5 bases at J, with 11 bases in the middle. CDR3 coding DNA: TGTGCCAGCAGTGAGACTATAGGCCACGAGCAGTACTTC. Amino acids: CASSETIGHEQYF.

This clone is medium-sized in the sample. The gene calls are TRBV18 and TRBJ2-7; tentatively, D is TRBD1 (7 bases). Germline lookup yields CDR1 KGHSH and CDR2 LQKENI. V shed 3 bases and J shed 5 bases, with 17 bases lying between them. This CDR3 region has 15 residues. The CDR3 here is CASSPVTGRLNEQYF. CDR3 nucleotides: TGTGCCAGCTCACCTGTGACAGGGAGGTTGAACGAGCAGTACTTC. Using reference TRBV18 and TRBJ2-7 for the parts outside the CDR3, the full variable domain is NAGVMQNPRHLVRRRGQEARLRCSPMKGHSHVYWYRQLPEEGLKFMVYLQKENIIDESGMPKERFSAEFPKEGPSILRIQQVVRGDSAAYFCASSPVTGRLNEQYFGPGTRLTVT.

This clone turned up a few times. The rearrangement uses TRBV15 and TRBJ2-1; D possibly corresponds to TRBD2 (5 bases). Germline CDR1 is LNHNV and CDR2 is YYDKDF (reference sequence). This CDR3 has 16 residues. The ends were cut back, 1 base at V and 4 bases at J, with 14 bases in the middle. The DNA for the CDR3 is TGTGCCACCAGCAGAGGGACTTCACACCCGTACAATGAGCAGTTCTTC. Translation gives CATSRGTSHPYNEQFF.

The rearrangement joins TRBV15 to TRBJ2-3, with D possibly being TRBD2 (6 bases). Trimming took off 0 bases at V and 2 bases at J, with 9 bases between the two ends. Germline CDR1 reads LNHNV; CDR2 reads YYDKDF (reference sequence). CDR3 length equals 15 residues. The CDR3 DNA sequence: TGTGCCACCAGCAGAGATGGGGGGTACACAGATACGCAGTATTTT. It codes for CATSRDGGYTDTQYF.

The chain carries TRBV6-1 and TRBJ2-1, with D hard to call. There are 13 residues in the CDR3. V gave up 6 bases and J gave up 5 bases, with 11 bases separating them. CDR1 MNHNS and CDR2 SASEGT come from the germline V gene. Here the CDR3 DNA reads TGTGCCAGCAGCTGGACCCGACACAATGAGCAGTTCTTC. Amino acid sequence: CASSWTRHNEQFF.

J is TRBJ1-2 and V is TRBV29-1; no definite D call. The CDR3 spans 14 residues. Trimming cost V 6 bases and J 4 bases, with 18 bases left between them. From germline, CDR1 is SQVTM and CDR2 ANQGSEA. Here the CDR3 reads CSVVDAEGGYGYTF. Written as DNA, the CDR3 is TGCAGCGTCGTAGACGCGGAGGGCGGCTATGGCTACACCTTC.

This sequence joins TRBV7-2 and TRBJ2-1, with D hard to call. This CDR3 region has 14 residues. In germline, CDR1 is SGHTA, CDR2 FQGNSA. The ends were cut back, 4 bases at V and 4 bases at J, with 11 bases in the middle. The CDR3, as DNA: TGTGCCAGCAGCTCCCGGTGGGGATACAATGAGCAGTTCTTC. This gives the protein CASSSRWGYNEQFF.

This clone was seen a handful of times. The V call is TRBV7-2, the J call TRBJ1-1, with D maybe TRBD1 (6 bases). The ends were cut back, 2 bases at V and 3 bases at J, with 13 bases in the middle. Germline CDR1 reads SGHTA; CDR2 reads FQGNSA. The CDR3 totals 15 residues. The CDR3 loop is CASSLLYRADTEAFF. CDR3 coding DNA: TGTGCCAGCAGCTTACTTTACAGGGCGGACACTGAAGCTTTCTTT.

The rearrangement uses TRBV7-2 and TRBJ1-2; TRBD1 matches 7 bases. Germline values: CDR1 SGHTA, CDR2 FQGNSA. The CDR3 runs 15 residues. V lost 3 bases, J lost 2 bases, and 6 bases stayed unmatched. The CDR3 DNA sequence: TGTGCCAGCAGCTTGGCAGGGGGAACCAACTATGGCTACACCTTC. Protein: CASSLAGGTNYGYTF.

The CDR3 spells CASSSPADRTIYEQYF. CDR3 DNA sequence: TGTGCCAGCAGCTCCCCCGCCGACAGGACGATCTACGAGCAGTACTTC. The chain couples TRBV11-2 to TRBJ2-7, with D maybe TRBD1 (6 bases). The V gene lost 4 bases and the J gene lost 3 bases, with 19 bases spanning the gap. The CDR3 contains 16 residues. Germline V gene data show CDR1 as SGHAT and CDR2 as FQNNGV. The whole variable domain, filled in from reference TRBV11-2 and TRBJ2-7, reads EAGVAQSPRYKIIEKRQSVAFWCNPISGHATLYWYQQILGQGPKLLIQFQNNGVVDDSQLPKDRFSAERLKGVDSTLKIQPAKLEDSAVYLCASSSPADRTIYEQYFGPGTRLTVT.

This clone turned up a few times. This CDR3 is CASSQAQGKQPQHF. CDR3 DNA: TGCGCCAGCAGCCAAGCACAGGGGAAGCAGCCCCAGCATTTT. This chain joins TRBV4-1 and TRBJ1-5; TRBD1 aligns across 7 bases. The length of the CDR3 is 14 residues. Germline V CDR1 and CDR2: MGHRA, YSYEKL. J gave up 7 bases and V 1 base, and 4 bases lay outside the gene matches.

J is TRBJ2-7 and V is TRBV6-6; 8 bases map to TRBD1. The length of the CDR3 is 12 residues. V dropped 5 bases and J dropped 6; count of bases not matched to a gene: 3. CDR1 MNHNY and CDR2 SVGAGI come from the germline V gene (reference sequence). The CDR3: CASSRTGIEQYF. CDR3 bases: TGTGCCAGCAGTAGGACAGGGATCGAGCAGTACTTC.

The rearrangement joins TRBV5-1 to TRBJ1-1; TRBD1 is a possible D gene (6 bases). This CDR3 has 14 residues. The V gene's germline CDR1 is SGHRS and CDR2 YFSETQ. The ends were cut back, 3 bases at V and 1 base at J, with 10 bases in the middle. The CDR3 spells CASSSQGGNTEAFF. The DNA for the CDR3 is TGCGCCAGCAGCTCACAAGGGGGGAACACTGAAGCTTTCTTT.

CDR3 DNA: TGTGCCAGCAGCTTGACAGGGGGAAACACCATATATTTT. Amino acid sequence: CASSLTGGNTIYF. V and J are TRBV4-2 and TRBJ1-3; TRBD1 matches at 7 bases. This CDR3 has 13 amino acids. With V trimmed by 5 bases and J by 4 bases, 2 bases remained unmatched. Germline V CDR1 and CDR2: LGHNA, YNFKEQ.

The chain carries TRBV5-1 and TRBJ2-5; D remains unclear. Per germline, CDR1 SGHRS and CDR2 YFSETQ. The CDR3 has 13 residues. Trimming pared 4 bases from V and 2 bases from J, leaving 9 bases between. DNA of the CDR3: TGCGCCAGCAGCCAAAGGCAGCAAGAGACCCAGTACTTC. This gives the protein CASSQRQQETQYF.

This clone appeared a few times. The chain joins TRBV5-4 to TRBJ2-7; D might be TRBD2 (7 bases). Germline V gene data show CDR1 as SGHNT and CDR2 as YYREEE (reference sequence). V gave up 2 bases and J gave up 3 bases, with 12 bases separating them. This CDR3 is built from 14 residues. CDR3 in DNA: TGTGCCAGCAGCTTACGGGGGGCGGACTACGAGCAGTACTTC. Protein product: CASSLRGADYEQYF.

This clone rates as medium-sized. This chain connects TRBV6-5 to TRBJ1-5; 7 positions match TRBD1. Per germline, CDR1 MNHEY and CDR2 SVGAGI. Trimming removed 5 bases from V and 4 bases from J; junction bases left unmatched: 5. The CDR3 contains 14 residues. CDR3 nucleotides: TGTGCCAGCAGTCCCCACAGGGGAAATCAGCCCCAGCATTTT. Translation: CASSPHRGNQPQHF.

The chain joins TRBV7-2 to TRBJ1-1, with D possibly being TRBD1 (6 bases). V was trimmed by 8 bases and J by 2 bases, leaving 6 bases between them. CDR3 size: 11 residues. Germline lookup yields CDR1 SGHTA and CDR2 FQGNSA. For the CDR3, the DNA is TGTGCCAGCGGGGGCAACACTGAAGCTTTCTTT. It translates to CASGGNTEAFF.

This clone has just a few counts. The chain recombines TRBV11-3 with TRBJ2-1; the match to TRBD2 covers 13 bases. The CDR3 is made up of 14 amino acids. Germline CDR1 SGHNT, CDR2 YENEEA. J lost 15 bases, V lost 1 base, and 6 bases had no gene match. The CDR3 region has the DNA TGTGCCAGCAGCTTAGTAAGGACTAGCGGGAGTCGGTTCTTC. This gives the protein CASSLVRTSGSRFF.

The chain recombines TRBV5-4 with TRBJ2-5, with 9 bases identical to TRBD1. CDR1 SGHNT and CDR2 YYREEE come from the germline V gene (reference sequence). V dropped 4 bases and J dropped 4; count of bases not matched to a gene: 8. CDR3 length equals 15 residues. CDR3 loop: CASSRTTGGGETQYF. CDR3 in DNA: TGTGCCAGCAGCCGAACGACAGGGGGGGGAGAGACCCAGTACTTC.